The rows below give T cell receptor beta chains drawn from one sample of a study of T cell responses to AZD1222 COVID-19 vaccine. Using immunoSEQ multiplex PCR, the repertoire was profiled, and TCRdb retains in-frame clones only, with some absent. The data contain over 130,000 clones, 92% of them seen just once; the ten biggest clones take up 2.5% to 4%. The sample was peripheral blood, taken 28 days after the second AZD1222 dose. The receptors were gathered from an adult who received the AZD1222 COVID-19 vaccine. The CDR3 runs from the conserved cysteine through the conserved F or W. The D gene is left open where the match is weak. Size values are once, few and many counts, or a class for expanded clones, and some rows have none.

>TRBJ2-1|TRBV2|NA|NA|15
CASSEGRGSYNEQFF
TGTGCCAGCAGTGAAGGTCGAGGGTCCTACAATGAGCAGTTCTTC
>TRBJ1-3|TRBV11-2|NA|NA|14
CASSSGALRNTIYF
TGTGCCAGCAGCTCCGGGGCCCTAAGAAACACCATATATTTT
>TRBJ2-5|TRBV19|NA|NA|14
CASNEGRVSETQYF
TGTGCCAGTAATGAAGGGCGAGTTTCCGAGACCCAGTACTTC
>TRBJ1-6|TRBV28|NA|TRBD1|14
CASSQGQGRSPLHF
TGTGCCAGCAGCCAAGGACAGGGAAGGTCACCCCTCCACTTT
>TRBJ2-5|TRBV7-6|NA|TRBD1|15
CASSYRTGGLETQYF
TGTGCCAGCAGCTATCGGACAGGGGGCCTGGAGACCCAGTACTTC
>TRBJ1-5|TRBV9|NA|NA|14
CASSVGPGTQPQHF
TGTGCCAGCAGCGTAGGACCGGGGACTCAGCCCCAGCATTTT
>TRBJ2-2|TRBV6-6|NA|NA|15
CASSYSSGNTGELFF
TGTGCCAGCAGTTACTCTTCAGGGAATACCGGGGAGCTGTTTTTT
>TRBJ1-2|TRBV3-1/TRBV3-2|few|NA|12
CASSQANYGYTF
TGTGCCAGCAGCCAAGCCAACTATGGCTACACCTTC
>TRBJ2-7|TRBV7-8|NA|TRBD1|15
CASSLARDSTYEQYF
TGTGCCAGCAGCTTAGCCAGGGACAGTACCTACGAGCAGTACTTC
>TRBJ2-7|TRBV28|NA|TRBD1|13
CASRGQGTYEQYF
TGTGCCAGCAGGGGACAGGGTACCTACGAGCAGTACTTC
>TRBJ2-7|TRBV2|NA|NA|11
CASSFNSEQYF
TGTGCCAGCAGTTTTAATTCCGAGCAGTACTTC
>TRBJ1-5|TRBV19|NA|NA|14
CASSSPGTSQPQHF
TGTGCCAGTAGTAGCCCCGGGACCAGTCAGCCCCAGCATTTT
>TRBJ1-6|TRBV28|once|TRBD1|17
CASSSGTASSYNSPLHF
TGTGCCAGCAGTTCCGGGACAGCGAGCTCCTATAATTCACCCCTCCACTTT
>TRBJ2-1|TRBV18|NA|TRBD1|16
CASSPRLDRAYNEQFF
TGTGCCAGCTCACCAAGGTTGGACAGGGCATACAATGAGCAGTTCTTC
>TRBJ2-2|TRBV11-2|few|TRBD2|15
CASSYLAGATGELFF
TGTGCCAGCAGCTATCTAGCGGGAGCTACCGGGGAGCTGTTTTTT
>TRBJ2-3|TRBV7-9|NA|NA|16
CASSPRTDKSTDTQYF
TGTGCCAGCAGCCCCCGGACGGATAAAAGCACAGATACGCAGTATTTT
>TRBJ2-2|TRBV18|NA|TRBD2|15
CASSQREANTGELFF
TGTGCCAGCTCACAGCGGGAGGCGAACACCGGGGAGCTGTTTTTT
>TRBJ1-4|TRBV6-5|NA|TRBD1|14
CASRPGQRNEKLFF
TGTGCCAGCAGGCCGGGACAGAGAAATGAAAAACTGTTTTTT
>TRBJ1-2|TRBV5-1|NA|NA|15
CASSLASGESFGYTF
TGCGCCAGCAGCTTGGCTTCAGGGGAGAGTTTTGGCTACACCTTC
>TRBJ1-6|TRBV29-1|NA|NA|14
CSVIFGNYNSPLHF
TGCAGCGTTATTTTCGGGAACTATAATTCACCCCTCCACTTT
>TRBJ2-7|TRBV2|few|TRBD1|14
CASSKTGGSYEQYF
TGTGCCAGCAGTAAGACAGGGGGCTCCTACGAGCAGTACTTC
>TRBJ1-2|TRBV5-4|NA|NA|13
CASSLDGLYGYTF
TGTGCCAGCAGCCTAGACGGCCTCTATGGCTACACCTTC
>TRBJ2-5|TRBV18|NA|NA|16
CASSPDRDMVGNTQYF
TGTGCCAGCTCACCAGACCGGGACATGGTGGGGAACACCCAGTACTTC
>TRBJ2-7|TRBV5-1|NA|TRBD1|14
CASSVKTGAGEQYF
TGCGCCAGCAGCGTAAAGACAGGGGCGGGCGAGCAGTACTTC
>TRBJ1-2|TRBV7-2|once|NA|13
CASAQGSNYGYTF
TGTGCCAGCGCTCAGGGGTCTAACTATGGCTACACCTTC
>TRBJ1-1|TRBV28|NA|TRBD1|16
CASSASPGTVNTEAFF
TGTGCCAGCAGTGCCTCACCCGGGACAGTGAACACTGAAGCTTTCTTT
>TRBJ1-2|TRBV7-2|NA|TRBD1|18
CASSRDTGDTVVSYGYTF
TGTGCCAGCAGCCGTGATACAGGGGATACCGTCGTTTCGTATGGCTACACCTTC
>TRBJ1-6|TRBV5-5|NA|TRBD1|15
CASSPTGDNNSPLHF
TGTGCCAGCAGCCCCACAGGGGATAATAATTCACCCCTCCACTTT
>TRBJ2-1|TRBV3-1/TRBV3-2|NA|NA|16
CASSQLNSGSYNEQFF
TGTGCCAGCAGCCAATTGAATAGTGGGTCCTACAATGAGCAGTTCTTC
>TRBJ2-7|TRBV27|NA|NA|12
CASRTAGGEQYF
TGTGCCAGCAGGACCGCGGGCGGCGAGCAGTACTTC
>TRBJ2-2|TRBV3-1/TRBV3-2|NA|NA|14
CASSLAPNTGELFF
TGTGCCAGCAGCCTAGCGCCGAACACCGGGGAGCTGTTTTTT
>TRBJ2-1|TRBV5-1|once|NA|11
CASSYSNEQFF
TGCGCCAGCAGCTACTCCAATGAGCAGTTCTTC
>TRBJ1-2|TRBV2|NA|NA|16
CASRGGSGGAGYGYTF
TGTGCCAGCAGAGGAGGATCAGGAGGGGCGGGCTATGGCTACACCTTC
>TRBJ2-5|TRBV7-2|NA|NA|13
CASSLGGLETQYF
TGTGCCAGCAGCTTAGGCGGGCTCGAGACCCAGTACTTC
>TRBJ1-4|TRBV2|once|NA|15
CASDMDRVVREKLFF
TGTGCCAGCGACATGGATAGGGTGGTGAGAGAAAAACTGTTTTTT
>TRBJ1-4|TRBV28|NA|TRBD1|17
CASSLWGQGTNFEKLFF
TGTGCCAGCAGTTTATGGGGACAGGGCACAAATTTTGAAAAACTGTTTTTT
>TRBJ1-5|TRBV24-1|NA|TRBD1|15
CATSVGGGVYQPQHF
TGTGCCACCAGTGTTGGAGGGGGCGTCTATCAGCCCCAGCATTTT
>TRBJ1-2|TRBV30|NA|TRBD1|12
CARGRGQRGYTF
TGTGCCCGGGGCCGGGGACAGCGTGGCTACACCTTC
>TRBJ2-2|TRBV7-6|once|NA|15
CASTLGRERTGELFF
TGTGCCAGCACCTTGGGGCGGGAACGCACCGGGGAGCTGTTTTTT
>TRBJ2-7|TRBV6-1|NA|NA|12
CASSDRSYEQYF
TGTGCCAGCAGTGATCGCTCCTACGAGCAGTACTTC
>TRBJ1-1|TRBV6-2/TRBV6-3|NA|NA|14
CASSYSRGADEAFF
TGTGCCAGCAGTTACTCTCGGGGGGCGGATGAAGCTTTCTTT
>TRBJ2-2|TRBV25-1|NA|NA|12
CASSDNTGELFF
TGTGCCAGCAGTGATAACACCGGGGAGCTGTTTTTT
>TRBJ2-7|TRBV2|NA|NA|14
CASRTTGDTYEQYF
TGTGCCAGCAGGACAACAGGAGATACCTACGAGCAGTACTTC
>TRBJ2-7|TRBV7-2|NA|NA|12
CASSLSGDEQYF
TGTGCCAGCAGCTTATCAGGAGATGAGCAGTACTTC
>TRBJ1-1|TRBV7-9|NA|NA|11
CASSRGYEAFF
TGTGCCAGCAGCCGCGGATACGAAGCTTTCTTT